This entry is about one T cell receptor beta chain. Profiled with immunoSEQ multiplex PCR; TCRdb holds only in-frame clones, not every one. The table includes 150,000 to 200,000 clones, approximately 94% detected once. This CDR3 region has 11 residues. Trimming shortened V by 6 bases and J by 7 bases, and 9 bases separated the two germline ends. The data were obtained in a study of T cell responses to AZD1222 COVID-19 vaccine. The TCR comes from an adult who received the AZD1222 COVID-19 vaccine. V gene TRBV12-3 or TRBV12-4 combines with J gene TRBJ1-1; no clear D gene. The sequencing here drew on peripheral blood, taken 28 days after the second AZD1222 dose. The CDR3 region is CASSSGFEAFF. The CDR3, as DNA: TGTGCCAGCAGCTCGGGATTTGAAGCTTTCTTT.